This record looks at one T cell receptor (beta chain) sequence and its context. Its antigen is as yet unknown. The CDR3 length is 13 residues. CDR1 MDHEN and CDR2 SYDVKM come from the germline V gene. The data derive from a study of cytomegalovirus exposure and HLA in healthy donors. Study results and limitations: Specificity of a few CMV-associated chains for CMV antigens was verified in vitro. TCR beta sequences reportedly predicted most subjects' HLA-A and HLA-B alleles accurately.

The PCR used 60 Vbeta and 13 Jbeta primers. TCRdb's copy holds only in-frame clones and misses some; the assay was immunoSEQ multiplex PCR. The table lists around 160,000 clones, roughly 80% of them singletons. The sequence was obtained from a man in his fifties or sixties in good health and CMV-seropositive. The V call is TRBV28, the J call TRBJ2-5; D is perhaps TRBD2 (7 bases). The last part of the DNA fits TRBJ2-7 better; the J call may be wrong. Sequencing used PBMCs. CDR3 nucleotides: TGTGCCAGCAGGGACAGCGGGGCCTACGAGCAGTACTTC. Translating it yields CASRDSGAYEQYF.